This TCR beta chain was documented in a study of identical twins. This clonotype was recorded at least ten times. TCRdb re-derived calls from the 5' RACE reads in MiXCR, one entry per CDR3 protein. The sample lists about 690,000 distinct CDR3 sequences; approximately 6.1% were seen once. The CDR3 contains 14 residues. Germline values: CDR1 MNHEY, CDR2 SVGAGI. Trimming pared 4 bases from V and 5 bases from J, leaving 15 bases between. The TCR originated in a man aged 18-30 years in good health. The sample was naive T cells sorted from blood. The V and J genes are TRBV6-5 and TRBJ2-7; D possibly corresponds to TRBD2 (6 bases). The CDR3 DNA reads as TGTGCCAGCAGTTTCGAAGCGGGCCCCGACGAGCAGTACTTC. Protein product: CASSFEAGPDEQYF.